This TCR beta chain appears in the sequencing data of a study of T cells in Graves' hyperthyroidism and ophthalmopathy. The table lists this clonotype with a few counts. Out of approximately 9.9 ml of fresh peripheral blood came the PBMCs. CDR3 length: 14 amino acids. Trimming pared 3 bases from V and 4 bases from J, leaving 9 bases between. Amplification yielded TCR beta CDR3 regions, with RNA transcripts as the source. An initial round of RT-PCR targeting the TCR CDR3 relied on the HTBI primer set. One entry per CDR3 protein, called by TCRdb with MiXCR from the multiplex PCR reads. Of roughly 800,000 distinct CDR3 sequences listed, roughly 40% are singletons.

Sequences were obtained from blood. This TCR was sampled from a man younger than 30 with Graves' hyperthyroidism. The chain combines TRBV12-3 or TRBV12-4 with TRBJ1-4; D not certain. The CDR3 DNA follows: TGTGCCAGCAGTTTGAGTCAGTATAATGAAAAACTGTTTTTT. Protein product: CASSLSQYNEKLFF.